This T cell receptor (beta chain) was recorded in a study of blood T cell repertoires in COVID-19 (dated by TCRdb to the early 2020s). Background for the entire study: Samples from collaborators originated in the United States, Italy and Spain and spanned both the acute and convalescent phases of COVID-19. The material from the prospective study consisted of cDNA or gDNA derived from T cells, B-cell-depleted T cells, or PBMCs. The dataset comprised deeply sampled blood TCRbeta repertoires from subjects exposed to, actively infected with, or recovered from COVID-19. The repertoires were released in a freely available public database intended as a resource for research on the immune response to SARS-CoV-2. The samples were drawn from two sources: the first 160 participants of the ongoing ImmuneRACE study, and fewer than 1,500 subjects contributed by 6 global collaborators. The sample metadata nearly always contained a de-identified subject ID, COVID-19 status, age in years and sex. Where HLA class I and class II types were available, the types were taken from metadata supplied by the sample provider, not from assay-based typing. Overall study results and their limits: Clinical and demographic metadata were provided uncurated, with the amount varying by source and participant.

Comments on this clone: The specificity of this receptor is unknown. No base qualities exist here, and no much larger clone lies one base off it.

The immunoSEQ Assay, a bias-controlled multiplex PCR, was used to amplify TCRbeta CDR3 regions from genomic DNA. The study's processing was this. Within the assay, amplification of reference gene primers was used to estimate how many nucleated cells each sample contained. To quantify the absolute abundance of each unique TCRbeta CDR3 rearrangement, sequence reads were collapsed and filtered. Productive Simpson clonality was computed per sample as the square root of Simpson's diversity index over productive rearrangements. Held by TCRdb, this immuneACCESS table contains in-frame sequences only and omits some clones. Under half of the omission traces to an unresolved V gene where checked; the cause of the rest is unknown. From that table come the V and J calls and clone size; the DNA was used to work out D and trimming. The sample table shows around 50,000 clones, and roughly 90% are seen once. In total, the top ten clones hold roughly 2% of the sample.

The germline V gene supplies CDR1 KGHDR and CDR2 SFDVKD. Germline trimming: 4 bases from V, 7 bases from J; junction bases outside gene matches: 4. CDR3 length: 14 amino acids, cysteine to phenylalanine. The only DNA kept is the CDR3, 42 bases in frame from the first base. Collaborating institutions collected whole blood in K2EDTA tubes following their own protocols. For TCRbeta analysis, collaborators shipped samples as frozen whole blood, isolated PBMCs, or DNA extracted from either of those sample types. Sequenced: peripheral blood. The receptor was isolated from a human donor in a cohort sampled during active COVID-19. The V and J genes are TRBV24-1 and TRBJ1-5, with 9 bases matching TRBD1. CDR3 protein: CATSDGQGRQPQHF. The nucleotides read TGTGCCACCAGTGACGGACAGGGGAGACAGCCCCAGCATTTT.